Below are 31 T cell receptor beta chains sequenced from a single sample in a study of cytomegalovirus exposure and HLA in healthy donors. The PCR had 60 Vbeta and 13 Jbeta primers. Only in-frame clones appear in the TCRdb table, and some are missing; sequencing was by immunoSEQ multiplex PCR. Seen here are approximately 150,000 clones, around three quarters observed once, and the top ten hold roughly an eighth. Sequenced: PBMCs. These receptors all stem from a man aged 35 to 55 in good health and CMV-seropositive.

This rearrangement joins TRBV5-1 to TRBJ1-1; 8 positions match TRBD1. The CDR3 covers 14 residues. Trimming at V came to 4 bases and at J to 7 bases, leaving 9 bases not matched to a gene. In germline, CDR1 is SGHRS, CDR2 YFSETQ. The CDR3 DNA reads as TGCGCCAGCAGCCCAGCAGGGGGCATTGGTGAAGCTTTCTTT. This translates into CASSPAGGIGEAFF.

The V call is TRBV21-1, the J call TRBJ2-4; TRBD1 is the table's D call, not checked against the DNA. TRBV21-1 is recorded as a pseudogene. The CDR3 runs to 18 residues. The CDR3 region has the DNA TGTGCCAGCAGCAAGTGGCGGTGGGACAGGGTGGACAAAAACATTCAGTACTTC. This translates into CASSKWRWDRVDKNIQYF.

This clone occurred once. The chain links TRBV11-2 to TRBJ2-5, with a possible D match to TRBD1 (6 bases). The DNA matches TRBJ2-7 better at its end, which makes the J call doubtful. Germline CDR1 and CDR2: SGHAT and FQNNGV. This CDR3 contains 14 residues. CDR3 coding DNA: TGTGCCAGCAGCCCTACTTACAGGGATAACGAGCAGTACTTC. It specifies CASSPTYRDNEQYF.

CDR3 in DNA: TGTGCCAGCTCCCCGGAGGAGACCCAGTACTTC. This encodes CASSPEETQYF. The chain uses TRBV18 and TRBJ2-5, with no clear D. The germline gives CDR1 KGHSH, CDR2 LQKENI. This CDR3 is 11 amino acids long. The V and J ends lost 6 bases and 5 bases respectively, with 7 bases between them. The full variable domain, its missing parts supplied by reference TRBV18 and TRBJ2-5, is NAGVMQNPRHLVRRRGQEARLRCSPMKGHSHVYWYRQLPEEGLKFMVYLQKENIIDESGMPKERFSAEFPKEGPSILRIQQVVRGDSAAYFCASSPEETQYFGPGTRLLVL.

The V gene is TRBV28, the J gene TRBJ2-7; 8 bases fit TRBD1. Germline V gene sequence: CDR1 MDHEN, CDR2 SYDVKM. The CDR3 sequence is 14 residues long. The V segment lost 4 bases and the J segment 0 bases; nucleotides outside the gene matches: 2. The CDR3 reads CASSSGQASYEQYF. The CDR3 DNA is TGTGCCAGCAGTTCGGGACAGGCCTCCTACGAGCAGTACTTC. The full variable domain, in which reference TRBV28 and TRBJ2-7 provide the parts outside the CDR3, is DVKVTQSSRYLVKRTGEKVFLECVQDMDHENMFWYRQDPGLGLRLIYFSYDVKMKEKGDIPEGYSVSREKKERFSLILESASTNQTSMYLCASSSGQASYEQYFGPGTRLTVT.

This rearrangement joins TRBV6-4 to TRBJ2-2; D uncertain. The CDR3 loop spans 14 amino acids. Trimming pared 4 bases from V and 4 bases from J, leaving 10 bases between. Germline V lookup: CDR1 MRHNA, CDR2 SNTAGT. The CDR3 sequence is CASSVALFTGELFF. Here the CDR3 DNA reads TGTGCCAGCAGTGTGGCCTTATTCACCGGGGAGCTGTTTTTT.

The CDR3 nucleotides read TGCGCCAGCAGTGAGTCGGAGATAGGGACCCAGTACTTC. Encoded protein: CASSESEIGTQYF. The V gene is TRBV10-2, the J gene TRBJ2-5; D is ambiguous. Trimming left V 0 bases short and J 7 bases short, with 9 bases between. Germline V gene sequence: CDR1 WSHSY, CDR2 SAAADI. This CDR3 has 13 residues.

This clone was found once. This chain uses TRBV9 with TRBJ1-5; weak D call: TRBD1 (6 bases). In germline, CDR1 is SGDLS, CDR2 YYNGEE. Trimming pared 4 bases from V and 8 bases from J, leaving 10 bases between. The length of the CDR3 is 12 residues. DNA for the CDR3: TGTGCCAGCAGCACAGGGCCGGAGCCCCAGCATTTT. Protein sequence: CASSTGPEPQHF.

This clone has only a few counts. V gene TRBV30 combines with J gene TRBJ1-2, with TRBD1 matching 7 bases. The CDR3 extends over 17 amino acids. CDR1 and CDR2 (germline): GTSNPN, SVGIG (reference sequence). After removal of 2 bases from V and 7 bases from J, the junction contained 19 bases not matched to a gene. The CDR3 loop is CAWSRGGQVGVLSGYTF. As DNA, the CDR3 is TGTGCCTGGAGTCGAGGAGGACAGGTGGGGGTTTTGTCTGGCTACACCTTC.

V is TRBV28 and J is TRBJ1-5, with 10 bases aligning to TRBD1. From germline, CDR1 is MDHEN and CDR2 SYDVKM. V lost 9 bases, J lost 6 bases, and 8 bases stayed unmatched. CDR3 length equals 14 residues. The CDR3 DNA is TGTGCCAGTACGGACAGGGGGGGCCGTCAGCCCCAGCATTTT. Amino acids: CASTDRGGRQPQHF.

This clone has only one observation. The gene calls are TRBV7-7 and TRBJ2-1; 12 bases match TRBD2. There are 15 residues in the CDR3. Germline CDR1 is SSHAT and CDR2 is FNYEAQ (reference sequence). With 3 bases clipped from V and 5 bases from J, the junction kept 2 bases outside the gene matches. The CDR3 DNA reads TGTGCCAGCAGCTTCGGACTAGCGGGAAACAATGAGCAGTTCTTC. This translates into CASSFGLAGNNEQFF.

The genes are TRBV6-5 and TRBJ1-1; 9 bases agree with TRBD1. Germline CDR1 is MNHEY and CDR2 is SVGAGI. The V segment lost 5 bases and the J segment 1 base; nucleotides outside the gene matches: 2. This CDR3 contains 14 residues. DNA for the CDR3: TGTGCCAGCAGTCGACAGGGGGGGAACACTGAAGCTTTCTTT. Its translation: CASSRQGGNTEAFF.

The rearrangement links TRBV9 to TRBJ2-1, with 8 nucleotides matching TRBD1. The germline CDR1 and CDR2 sequences are SGDLS and YYNGEE. This CDR3 is built from 15 residues. V lost 0 bases, J lost 9 bases, and 8 bases stayed unmatched. Here the CDR3 DNA reads TGTGCCAGCAGCGTAGGGCAGGGGGCGGTGGGTGAGCAGTTCTTC. Protein product: CASSVGQGAVGEQFF.

The gene calls are TRBV30 and TRBJ2-5, with 8 nucleotides matching TRBD2. CDR1 is GTSNPN and CDR2 is SVGIG in the germline V gene (reference sequence). This CDR3 is built from 15 residues. Unmatched junction bases numbered 9, after V lost 1 base and J lost 5 bases. The CDR3 is CAWSGSGSFGETQYF. The CDR3 nucleotides read TGTGCCTGGAGTGGCAGCGGGAGCTTTGGGGAGACCCAGTACTTC.

V gene TRBV19 combines with J gene TRBJ2-3, with TRBD2 identical over 11 bases. The CDR3 extends over 16 amino acids. The J segment lost 12 bases and the V segment lost 4 bases, leaving 15 bases of the junction unmatched. Germline V gives CDR1 LNHDA, CDR2 SQIVND (reference sequence). The DNA of the CDR3 is TGTGCCAGTAGTACCTACCAGACTAGCGGGGCGGAGGATCAGTATTTT. Protein product: CASSTYQTSGAEDQYF.

J is TRBJ1-5 and V is TRBV28, with 7 bases fitting TRBD1. The CDR3 consists of 15 residues. The V segment lost 10 bases and the J segment 3 bases; nucleotides outside the gene matches: 12. CDR1 is MDHEN, CDR2 SYDVKM, per germline. CDR3 coding DNA: TGTGCCACCGAGAACCGGGACAGATACAATCAGCCCCAGCATTTT. It is translated as CATENRDRYNQPQHF.

The chain employs TRBV14 and TRBJ1-2; TRBD1 might be the D (5 bases). V was pared by 8 bases and J by 4 bases, with 11 bases between. Looked up from germline, CDR1 is SGHDN and CDR2 is FVKESK. The CDR3 loop spans 12 amino acids. The CDR3 coding sequence is TGTGCCAGCTCCCGGACACCCTATGGCTACACCTTC. Its protein is CASSRTPYGYTF.

This clone has just one count. The chain recombines TRBV6-4 with TRBJ1-2, with 8 bases identical to TRBD1. The CDR3 extends over 17 amino acids. With V trimmed by 4 bases and J by 5 bases, 15 bases remained unmatched. CDR1 MRHNA and CDR2 SNTAGT come from the germline V gene. The CDR3 nucleotides are TGTGCCAGCAGTGCCCCTGCCCCTGGACAGGGCTTTTATGGCTACACCTTC. Its protein is CASSAPAPGQGFYGYTF.

This sequence joins TRBV28 and TRBJ2-5, with D perhaps matching TRBD2 (5 bases). This CDR3 is 15 amino acids long. V shed 5 bases and J shed 1 base, with 14 bases lying between them. Per germline, CDR1 MDHEN and CDR2 SYDVKM. The CDR3: CASSLRLAGQETQYF. As DNA, the CDR3 is TGTGCCAGCAGTCTCCGCTTGGCGGGCCAAGAGACCCAGTACTTC.

The rearrangement joins TRBV9 to TRBJ2-3; the match to TRBD2 covers 9 bases. V was pared by 4 bases and J by 2 bases, with 2 bases of the junction left unmatched. CDR1 and CDR2 (germline): SGDLS, YYNGEE. The CDR3 covers 14 residues. This chain's CDR3 is CASSPSGNTDTQYF. Here the CDR3 DNA reads TGTGCCAGCAGCCCTAGCGGGAACACAGATACGCAGTATTTT.

The chain joins TRBV5-1 to TRBJ2-1, with 9 bases lining up with TRBD2. Germline CDR1 is SGHRS and CDR2 is YFSETQ. J gave up 10 bases and V 0 bases, and 17 bases lay outside the gene matches. This CDR3 spans 18 amino acids. Written as DNA, the CDR3 is TGCGCCAGCAGCTTGGAGCTGGCTAGCGGGGATGAGCGACGAGAGCAGTTCTTC. Translation: CASSLELASGDERREQFF.

The chain employs TRBV11-2 and TRBJ2-7; a possible D gene is TRBD2 (6 bases). The V and J ends lost 3 bases and 3 bases respectively, with 9 bases between them. Germline V lookup: CDR1 SGHAT, CDR2 FQNNGV. The CDR3 has 13 residues. The CDR3 reads CASSLTRYYEQYF. The CDR3 DNA sequence: TGTGCCAGCAGCTTGACTAGATACTACGAGCAGTACTTC.

This clone was recorded a few times. This chain connects TRBV11-3 to TRBJ2-7; 10 bases map to TRBD1. Germline CDR1 SGHNT, CDR2 YENEEA. The CDR3 sequence is 13 residues long. The ends lost 5 bases at V and 5 bases at J; junction bases unmatched: 3. The CDR3 bases are TGTGCCAGCAGCCCAGGACAGGGGGACGAGCAGTACTTC. Its translation is CASSPGQGDEQYF.

The chain recombines TRBV7-2 with TRBJ2-5, with 10 bases fitting TRBD1. The J call is uncertain, as TRBJ2-7 better fits the DNA end. The V gene's germline CDR1 is SGHTA and CDR2 FQGNSA. The CDR3 has 16 residues. The CDR3 region is CASSRGQGSTSYEQYF. In nucleotides, the CDR3 is TGTGCCAGCAGCCGGGGACAGGGGTCCACCTCCTACGAGCAGTACTTC.

The rearrangement joins TRBV7-3 to TRBJ2-2; TRBD2 agrees at 7 bases. The germline gives CDR1 SGHTA, CDR2 FQGTGA. This CDR3 is built from 15 residues. J gave up 0 bases and V 4 bases, and 2 bases lay outside the gene matches. The CDR3 here is CASSSGLANTGELFF. CDR3 in DNA: TGTGCCAGCAGCTCCGGACTAGCGAACACCGGGGAGCTGTTTTTT.

The chain joins TRBV19 to TRBJ2-7; possible D gene TRBD2, 6 bases. Trimming stripped 4 bases from V and 7 bases from J, with 20 bases between. Germline values: CDR1 LNHDA, CDR2 SQIVND (reference sequence). This CDR3 is built from 15 residues. CDR3 amino acids: CASSTGTAIDEEQYF. The CDR3 nucleotides are TGTGCCAGTAGTACCGGGACTGCCATAGACGAGGAGCAGTACTTC.

This chain links TRBV7-7 with TRBJ2-1; 8 nucleotides align to TRBD1. The CDR3 length is 15 residues. V shed 5 bases, J shed 0 bases, and the junction held 3 bases outside the gene matches. Per germline, CDR1 SSHAT and CDR2 FNYEAQ (reference sequence). Written as DNA, the CDR3 is TGTGCCAGCAGCGCAGACAGGGGCTCCTACAATGAGCAGTTCTTC. Its protein product is CASSADRGSYNEQFF.

The V gene is TRBV6-1, the J gene TRBJ1-5, with TRBD1 as a possible D gene (6 bases). V shed 3 bases and J shed 3 bases, with 12 bases lying between them. Germline V gene sequence: CDR1 MNHNS, CDR2 SASEGT. The CDR3 has 15 amino acids. The CDR3 loop reads CASSDPWTANQPQHF. The DNA of the CDR3 is TGTGCCAGCAGTGACCCTTGGACAGCCAATCAGCCCCAGCATTTT.

This clone was picked up one time. This chain uses TRBV19 with TRBJ2-2; 8 bases map to TRBD2. Trimming cost V 2 bases and J 6 bases; bases outside gene matches: 8. Per germline, CDR1 LNHDA and CDR2 SQIVND (reference sequence). This CDR3 has 16 residues. The CDR3: CASSISHSGSPGELFF. The CDR3 DNA is TGTGCCAGTAGTATATCCCACAGCGGGAGCCCCGGGGAGCTGTTTTTT.

The V gene is TRBV4-2, the J gene TRBJ2-5, with TRBD2 as a possible D gene (6 bases). Germline values: CDR1 LGHNA, CDR2 YNFKEQ. CDR3 length: 14 residues. V lost 3 bases and J lost 5, with 13 bases in between. Written as DNA, the CDR3 is TGTGCCAGCAGCCAGGACTATTCGGGGGAGACCCAGTACTTC. It encodes CASSQDYSGETQYF.

The table lists this clone with a few counts. The chain carries TRBV27 and TRBJ1-1; D ambiguous. The germline V gene encodes CDR1 MNHEY and CDR2 SMNVEV (reference sequence). The CDR3 is made up of 14 amino acids. V lost 1 base and J 8 bases, leaving 14 bases between the germline ends. CDR3 loop: CASSLLMGAEEAFF. The CDR3 DNA sequence: TGTGCCAGCAGTTTATTAATGGGCGCAGAGGAAGCTTTCTTT.